One and the same sample provided the 16 T cell receptor beta chains below, sequenced in a study of beta chain features in type 1 diabetes. Study-wide results and limits: There was a moderate but significant shortening of TCRB CDR3s in all four CD4+ subsets of Type 1 diabetes patients.

Every isolated RNA sample was fully reverse transcribed, so sequencing captured expressed TCRB transcripts. Profiling relied on immunoSEQ multiplex PCR, and the TCRdb table lists in-frame clones only, not all of them. This sample has 300,000 or so clones; less than 15% occur once, and the top ten carry nearly 0.015%. Their specific antigens are unknown. Sequenced input: naive CD4+ T cells from blood. These receptors originate from a woman aged 18-29 years with type 1 diabetes.

Only a few counts were recorded for this clone. V usage is TRBV5-1 and J usage is TRBJ1-2; 8 positions match TRBD1. V was pared by 4 bases and J by 3 bases, with 5 bases of the junction left unmatched. From germline, CDR1 is SGHRS and CDR2 YFSETQ. This CDR3 is 14 amino acids long. The CDR3: CASSGQGADYGYTF. The CDR3 DNA reads TGCGCCAGCAGCGGCCAGGGGGCGGACTATGGCTACACCTTC. Using reference TRBV5-1 and TRBJ1-2 for the parts outside the CDR3, the full variable domain is KAGVTQTPRYLIKTRGQQVTLSCSPISGHRSVSWYQQTPGQGLQFLFEYFSETQRNKGNFPGRFSGRQFSNSRSEMNVSTLELGDSALYLCASSGQGADYGYTFGSGTRLTVV.

This sequence joins TRBV6-5 and TRBJ2-5; possible D gene TRBD1, 5 bases. Germline-derived CDR1 and CDR2 are MNHEY and SVGAGI. The V end lost 6 bases, the J end lost 4 bases, and 6 bases lay between the germline ends. The CDR3 has 11 residues. The CDR3 DNA reads as TGTGCCAGCAGCCAGGGAGAGACCCAGTACTTC. Encoded protein: CASSQGETQYF.

V usage is TRBV9 and J usage is TRBJ2-5; D is possibly TRBD1 (6 bases). V was clipped by 1 base and J by 4 bases, with 14 bases between them. The germline V gene encodes CDR1 SGDLS and CDR2 YYNGEE. This CDR3 region has 15 residues. The CDR3 DNA is TGTGCCAGCAGCGTAATGGGGGCCTTAGGAGAGACCCAGTACTTC. The encoded protein is CASSVMGALGETQYF.

This chain uses TRBV4-1 with TRBJ2-5, with 8 bases that match TRBD1. J gave up 2 bases and V 4 bases, and 3 bases lay outside the gene matches. Germline loops: CDR1 MGHRA, CDR2 YSYEKL. CDR3 length: 14 amino acids. The CDR3 DNA sequence: TGCGCCAGCAGCCTATGGGACAGGCAAGAGACCCAGTACTTC. Its protein is CASSLWDRQETQYF.

The chain couples TRBV11-2 to TRBJ2-4; D is unresolved. Germline V lookup: CDR1 SGHAT, CDR2 FQNNGV. The CDR3 length is 14 residues. Between the trimmed V and J ends, which lost 3 bases and 0 bases, there was a span of 6 bases. The CDR3 DNA follows: TGTGCCAGCAGCTTTCCTAAAGCCAAAAACATTCAGTACTTC. It yields the protein CASSFPKAKNIQYF.

Here the CDR3 reads CASSQDRGSEQYV. CDR3 DNA sequence: TGCGCCAGCAGCCAAGATCGCGGGAGTGAGCAGTACGTC. The chain uses TRBV4-3 and TRBJ2-7, with 7 nucleotides matching TRBD2. CDR1 and CDR2 from the germline V gene are LGHNA and YSLEER. The CDR3 extends over 13 amino acids. V lost 0 bases, J lost 7 bases, and 3 bases stayed unmatched.

The V gene is TRBV11-2, the J gene TRBJ2-5, with 8 nucleotides matching TRBD1. Germline trimming cut 5 bases from V and 4 bases from J; bases unmatched to any gene: 6. The V gene's germline CDR1 is SGHAT and CDR2 FQNNGV. The CDR3 is 14 residues long. The CDR3 here is CASSTRTGRETQYF. DNA of the CDR3: TGTGCCAGCAGCACCCGGACAGGGCGAGAGACCCAGTACTTC.

The J gene is TRBJ2-1, the V gene TRBV7-2; D gene uncertain. CDR1 SGHTA and CDR2 FQGNSA come from the germline V gene. V was pared by 3 bases and J by 9 bases, with 18 bases between. This CDR3 has 15 amino acids. CDR3 loop: CASSLSLPLRGEQFF. The CDR3 DNA reads as TGTGCCAGCAGCTTGTCGCTCCCTCTGAGAGGTGAGCAGTTCTTC.

J is TRBJ2-1 and V is TRBV11-2; no definite D call. The CDR3 is 10 residues long. Per germline, CDR1 SGHAT and CDR2 FQNNGV. V was clipped by 8 bases and J by 8 bases, with 7 bases between them. In nucleotides, the CDR3 is TGTGCCAGCGGAAGCGATGAGCAGTTCTTC. It specifies CASGSDEQFF.

This clone was picked up a small number of times. V and J are TRBV10-3 and TRBJ2-3, with 7 bases fitting TRBD2. The CDR3 extends over 16 amino acids. Germline CDR1 reads ENHRY; CDR2 reads SYGVKD. Losses at the gene ends were 1 base for V and 0 bases for J; bases not matched to a gene: 4. CDR3 DNA: TGTGCCATCAGTGAGTGGGGTAGCGGGAGCACAGATACGCAGTATTTT. Translated: CAISEWGSGSTDTQYF.

The rearrangement links TRBV30 to TRBJ2-3, with 11 bases aligning to TRBD2. This CDR3 has 14 amino acids. J gave up 4 bases and V 6 bases, and 6 bases lay outside the gene matches. The germline V gene has CDR1 GTSNPN and CDR2 SVGIG (reference sequence). The CDR3 loop reads CACNSGRAADTQYF. DNA for the CDR3: TGTGCCTGTAATAGCGGGAGGGCCGCAGATACGCAGTATTTT. Full variable domain (missing parts from reference TRBV30 and TRBJ2-3): SQTIHQWPATLVQPVGSPLSLECTVEGTSNPNLYWYRQAAGRGLQLLFYSVGIGQISSEVPQNLSASRPQDRQFILSSKKLLLSDSGFYLCACNSGRAADTQYFGPGTRLTVL.

The chain recombines TRBV29-1 with TRBJ2-1; D perhaps matches TRBD1 (6 bases). Germline CDR1 SQVTM, CDR2 ANQGSEA. The CDR3 spans 13 residues. The V gene lost 7 bases and the J gene lost 3 bases, with 13 bases spanning the gap. CDR3 DNA sequence: TGCAGCGCGGCGGCAGGGGTCTACAATGAGCAGTTCTTC. This codes for CSAAAGVYNEQFF.

V usage is TRBV4-1 and J usage is TRBJ2-3, with D maybe TRBD1 (6 bases). Germline V gives CDR1 MGHRA, CDR2 YSYEKL. The CDR3 spans 16 residues. Trimming removed 2 bases at V and 0 bases at J, with 12 bases between. The CDR3 DNA is TGCGCCAGCAGCCAACTGGACAGACGAAGCACAGATACGCAGTATTTT. Amino acid sequence: CASSQLDRRSTDTQYF.

The rearrangement uses TRBV6-5 and TRBJ2-5, with D maybe TRBD2 (5 bases). In germline, CDR1 is MNHEY, CDR2 SVGAGI. The CDR3 loop spans 13 amino acids. Between the trimmed V and J ends, which lost 2 bases and 4 bases, there was a span of 8 bases. The CDR3 nucleotides read TGTGCCAGCAGTTACCCTAGCAGAGAGACCCAGTACTTC. Its protein is CASSYPSRETQYF.

V usage is TRBV7-2 and J usage is TRBJ2-3; 10 nucleotides match TRBD2. This CDR3 is built from 14 residues. The V and J ends lost 7 bases and 6 bases, in that order; junction bases with no gene match: 7. The germline V gene encodes CDR1 SGHTA and CDR2 FQGNSA. The DNA of the CDR3 is TGTGCCAGCACCCTACTAGCGGGGACGGATACGCAGTATTTT. Amino acid sequence: CASTLLAGTDTQYF.

This clone was recorded a few times. The chain combines TRBV5-1 with TRBJ1-4; 8 bases are a match to TRBD1. CDR1 and CDR2 (germline): SGHRS, YFSETQ. The CDR3 contains 14 residues. J gave up 8 bases and V 4 bases, and 7 bases lay outside the gene matches. The CDR3 nucleotides read TGCGCCAGCAGCCCAAGACAGGGGAGCGAAAAACTGTTTTTT. Its protein product is CASSPRQGSEKLFF.